Shown below are 32 T cell receptor beta chains from a single sample sequenced in a study of T cells in Graves' hyperthyroidism and ophthalmopathy. Amplified TCR beta CDR3 regions came from RNA transcripts. RT-PCR in the first round (using the HTBI primer set) targeted the TCR CDR3. In TCRdb, the multiplex PCR reads were re-called with MiXCR into one record per CDR3 protein. The table includes 220,000 or so distinct CDR3 sequences, less than 20% detected once. Specimen: blood. The receptors here all came from a woman younger than 30 with Graves' ophthalmopathy.

Ten or more counts support this clonotype. The V call is TRBV27, the J call TRBJ2-4; D not certain. Germline V gene data show CDR1 as MNHEY and CDR2 as SMNVEV (reference sequence). The CDR3 is 16 amino acids. Trimming removed 4 bases from V and 0 bases from J, with 13 bases in between. The CDR3 protein is CASSSPKLLAKNIQYF. In DNA form, the CDR3 reads TGTGCCAGCAGTTCGCCCAAATTGCTAGCCAAAAACATTCAGTACTTC.

In this sample, this clonotype turned up many times. The chain has TRBV2 and TRBJ1-4, with TRBD1 identical over 7 bases. This CDR3 contains 21 residues. The J segment lost 0 bases and the V segment lost 1 base, leaving 17 bases of the junction unmatched. Germline V lookup: CDR1 SNHLY, CDR2 FYNNEI. CDR3 in DNA: TGTGCCAGCAGTGAAGGGAGACAGGGAGGGGCAGACCTTGCAACTAATGAAAAACTGTTTTTT. Protein product: CASSEGRQGGADLATNEKLFF. Using reference TRBV2 and TRBJ1-4 for the parts outside the CDR3, the full variable domain is EPEVTQTPSHQVTQMGQEVILRCVPISNHLYFYWYRQILGQKVEFLVSFYNNEISEKSEIFDDQFSVERPDGSNFTLKIRSTKLEDSAMYFCASSEGRQGGADLATNEKLFFGSGTQLSVL.

This clonotype has at least ten counts. The genes are TRBV7-9 and TRBJ2-7; 9 nucleotides line up with TRBD1. CDR1 and CDR2 from the germline V gene are SEHNR and FQNEAQ (reference sequence). The CDR3 is made up of 14 amino acids. The J segment lost 7 bases and the V segment lost 8 bases, leaving 12 bases of the junction unmatched. This CDR3 reads CASALWTGVREQYF. DNA of the CDR3: TGTGCCAGCGCGCTGTGGACAGGGGTGCGTGAGCAGTACTTC.

Ten or more counts support this clonotype. The chain carries TRBV28 and TRBJ2-7, with TRBD2 identical over 8 bases. The V and J ends lost 5 bases and 3 bases, in that order; junction bases with no gene match: 6. Germline V gene data show CDR1 as MDHEN and CDR2 as SYDVKM. The CDR3 has 14 amino acids. The CDR3: CASSLAGAFYEQYF. The CDR3 nucleotides are TGTGCCAGCAGTCTAGCGGGCGCCTTCTACGAGCAGTACTTC.

In this sample, this clonotype turned up many times. The rearrangement uses TRBV12-3 or TRBV12-4 and TRBJ1-3; D call uncertain. V was trimmed by 2 bases and J by 0 bases, leaving 11 bases between them. This CDR3 is built from 16 residues. Here the CDR3 reads CASSLNAPSSGNTIYF. The CDR3 DNA reads TGTGCCAGCAGTTTAAACGCCCCGAGCTCTGGAAACACCATATATTTT.

The sample holds many counts of this clonotype. This chain joins TRBV13 and TRBJ2-7, with 7 bases fitting TRBD1. The germline CDR1 and CDR2 sequences are PRHDT and FYEKMQ (reference sequence). The V gene end was trimmed by 5 bases and the J gene end by 3 bases; junction bases not matched to a gene: 7. This CDR3 is 14 amino acids long. DNA of the CDR3: TGTGCCAGCAGCCCGACCGGGACAGTCTACGAGCAGTACTTC. This gives the protein CASSPTGTVYEQYF.

This clonotype was seen only a few times. The chain links TRBV6-5 to TRBJ1-6; D not resolved. CDR3 length equals 15 residues. Per germline, CDR1 MNHEY and CDR2 SVGAGI. With 0 bases removed from V and 5 bases from J, the gap between germline ends came to 8 bases. The CDR3 is CASSYSMGDNSPLHF. The CDR3, as DNA: TGTGCCAGCAGTTACTCGATGGGAGATAATTCACCCCTCCACTTT.

This clonotype was counted a few times. J is TRBJ1-6 and V is TRBV11-2; D ambiguous. The CDR3 runs to 17 residues. The ends were cut back, 5 bases at V and 0 bases at J, with 14 bases in the middle. CDR1 is SGHAT and CDR2 is FQNNGV in the germline V gene. Written as DNA, the CDR3 is TGTGCCAGCAGCCCGGTAGTGGCGAGCTCCTATAATTCACCCCTCCACTTT. Translated: CASSPVVASSYNSPLHF.

The sample holds many counts of this clonotype. The genes are TRBV29-1 and TRBJ2-7, with 8 positions matching TRBD2. The trim removed 7 bases at V and 6 bases at J, leaving 11 bases unmatched. Per germline, CDR1 SQVTM and CDR2 ANQGSEA. The CDR3 is made up of 13 amino acids. CDR3 amino acids: CSAELGTSREQYF. CDR3 sequence (DNA): TGCAGCGCCGAACTAGGGACTAGTCGCGAGCAGTACTTC.

This clonotype occurred a few times. This sequence joins TRBV5-1 and TRBJ2-3; tentative D call: TRBD2 (5 bases). The germline V gene encodes CDR1 SGHRS and CDR2 YFSETQ. This CDR3 has 17 residues. The V and J ends lost 0 bases and 4 bases respectively, with 18 bases between them. The CDR3 is CASSLGYSGRTSDTQYF. The CDR3 nucleotides read TGCGCCAGCAGCTTGGGGTATAGTGGGAGAACATCAGATACGCAGTATTTT.

This clonotype was counted many times. This chain joins TRBV2 and TRBJ1-1; D gene uncertain. The germline V gene encodes CDR1 SNHLY and CDR2 FYNNEI. This CDR3 comprises 13 residues. The V and J ends lost 4 bases and 1 base respectively, with 7 bases between them. The CDR3 DNA reads as TGTGCCAGCAGTGTAAGAGGGAACACTGAAGCTTTCTTT. Residues: CASSVRGNTEAFF. The whole variable domain, filled in from reference TRBV2 and TRBJ1-1, reads EPEVTQTPSHQVTQMGQEVILRCVPISNHLYFYWYRQILGQKVEFLVSFYNNEISEKSEIFDDQFSVERPDGSNFTLKIRSTKLEDSAMYFCASSVRGNTEAFFGQGTRLTVV.

This clonotype showed up many times. This chain connects TRBV28 to TRBJ1-5; 7 bases align to TRBD1. The CDR3 contains 14 residues. Per the germline V gene, CDR1 is MDHEN and CDR2 is SYDVKM. V lost 8 bases to trimming and J lost 6 bases; unmatched junction nucleotides: 10. The CDR3 DNA reads TGTGCCAGCCTACCAGGGGGGCGAGGTCAGCCCCAGCATTTT. Residues: CASLPGGRGQPQHF.

In this sample, this clonotype turned up many times. V usage is TRBV11-1 and J usage is TRBJ2-1, with D possibly matching TRBD2 (6 bases). Germline assignment: CDR1 SGHAT and CDR2 FQDESV (reference sequence). The CDR3 is made up of 15 amino acids. V dropped 1 base and J dropped 2 bases, with 9 bases sitting between them. For the CDR3, the DNA is TGTGCCAGCAGCTTAGGTAGGACTACCTACAATGAGCAGTTCTTC. Amino acids: CASSLGRTTYNEQFF.

The rearrangement joins TRBV20-1 to TRBJ2-7, with D perhaps TRBD1 (7 bases). V shed 3 bases and J shed 3 bases, with 12 bases lying between them. The CDR3 runs 13 residues. Per the germline V gene, CDR1 is DFQATT and CDR2 is SNEGSKA (reference sequence). The CDR3 DNA is TGCAGTGCTAGGCGACAGGGACTCTACGAGCAGTACTTC. Translating gives CSARRQGLYEQYF.

This clonotype was seen a handful of times. The CDR3 DNA follows: TGTGCCACCAGTGATTTGACGGCAGGGGACACCGGGGAGCTGTTTTTT. Translated: CATSDLTAGDTGELFF. The chain uses TRBV24-1 and TRBJ2-2; the D gene is possibly TRBD1 (6 bases). Germline CDR1 is KGHDR and CDR2 is SFDVKD. This CDR3 spans 16 amino acids. V lost 0 bases and J 3 bases, leaving 10 bases between the germline ends.

This clonotype was recorded many times. The chain uses TRBV15 and TRBJ2-4; either TRBD1 or TRBD2 may supply D (5 bases each). V was clipped by 0 bases and J by 6 bases, with 12 bases between them. CDR1 and CDR2 from the germline V gene are LNHNV and YYDKDF (reference sequence). CDR3 size: 15 residues. The DNA of the CDR3 is TGTGCCACCAGCAGAGAACGGGGCATGGGAAACATTCAGTACTTC. Its protein product is CATSRERGMGNIQYF.

This clonotype was detected many times. The chain links TRBV2 to TRBJ1-5; a possible D gene is TRBD1 (6 bases). CDR1 is SNHLY, CDR2 FYNNEI, per germline. The CDR3 runs 16 residues. The V end was cut by 2 bases, the J end by 1 base, with 12 bases between. The CDR3, as DNA: TGTGCCAGCAGTGAATGGGGCAGGGGCAGCAATCAGCCCCAGCATTTT. Encoded protein: CASSEWGRGSNQPQHF.

This clonotype was seen repeatedly, ten times or more. The genes are TRBV27 and TRBJ2-1; tentative D call: TRBD1 (5 bases). V lost 10 bases to trimming and J lost 5 bases, with 24 bases between them. CDR3 size: 16 residues. In germline, CDR1 is MNHEY, CDR2 SMNVEV (reference sequence). CDR3: CATRIDVSRTHNEQFF. CDR3 coding DNA: TGTGCCACGCGCATCGACGTGTCGAGGACACACAATGAGCAGTTCTTC.

This clonotype showed up many times. A junction end diverges from the germline sequence, so it may reflect a read error. This sequence joins TRBV9 and TRBJ2-2; 9 bases are a match to TRBD1. CDR1 is SGDLS, CDR2 YYNGEE, per germline. There are 16 residues in the CDR3. The CDR3 DNA sequence: TGTGCCAGCAGCGCCCGGACAGGGGAGAGCACCCGGGAGCTGTTTTTT. This gives the protein CASSARTGESTRELFF.

This clonotype has ten or more counts. The chain joins TRBV20-1 to TRBJ1-2, with TRBD1 matching 12 bases. The CDR3 is 14 amino acids. The junction had 7 bases not matched to a gene; V was cut back by 3 bases and J by 8 bases. CDR1 is DFQATT and CDR2 is SNEGSKA in the germline V gene (reference sequence). CDR3 in amino acids: CSASPTGTGGGYTF. The CDR3 region has the DNA TGCAGTGCTAGCCCAACCGGGACAGGGGGCGGCTACACCTTC.

Many counts were recorded for this clonotype. The rearrangement links TRBV6-5 to TRBJ1-3; no reliable D call. There are 15 residues in the CDR3. Trimming removed 0 bases from V and 3 bases from J, with 9 bases in between. The germline CDR1 and CDR2 sequences are MNHEY and SVGAGI. The CDR3 coding sequence is TGTGCCAGCAGTTACTCTCTGTTGGGTGGAAACACCATATATTTT. Amino acid sequence: CASSYSLLGGNTIYF.

This clonotype was seen repeatedly, ten times or more. The genes are TRBV12-3 or TRBV12-4 and TRBJ2-1; D unclear. V was pared by 7 bases and J by 2 bases, with 24 bases between. CDR3 size: 18 residues. In DNA form, the CDR3 reads TGTGCCAGCAATCCCGGGCCTTCCCCTCAGGCTACCTACAATGAGCAGTTCTTC. Translation gives CASNPGPSPQATYNEQFF.

This clonotype was counted only a few times. CDR3 protein: CASSTRRGGGEPQYF. The CDR3, as DNA: TGCGCCAGCAGCACTCGTCGTGGCGGGGGGGAACCCCAGTACTTC. The V and J genes are TRBV5-1 and TRBJ2-5, with 9 bases lining up with TRBD2. Losses at the gene ends were 4 bases for V and 9 bases for J; bases not matched to a gene: 13. Germline CDR1 is SGHRS and CDR2 is YFSETQ. This CDR3 region has 15 residues.

This clonotype was counted many times. The rearrangement links TRBV6-1 to TRBJ2-1; the match to TRBD1 covers 8 bases. The junction had 12 bases not matched to a gene; V was cut back by 6 bases and J by 5 bases. CDR1 and CDR2 from the germline V gene are MNHNS and SASEGT. This CDR3 is built from 16 residues. CDR3 coding DNA: TGTGCCAGCAGACACATCCGGGACAGGTACCACAATGAGCAGTTCTTC. Translation: CASRHIRDRYHNEQFF.

This clonotype was counted many times. The chain carries TRBV5-6 and TRBJ1-2, with D hard to call. The CDR3 has 12 residues. Trimming cost V 0 bases and J 6 bases, with 6 bases left between them. Looked up from germline, CDR1 is SGHDT and CDR2 is YYEEEE. As DNA, the CDR3 is TGTGCCAGCAGCTTGGCTCAGAATGGCTACACCTTC. It encodes CASSLAQNGYTF.

This clonotype was seen repeatedly, ten times or more. V is TRBV19 and J is TRBJ2-3; D call uncertain. V lost 3 bases and J lost 0, with 10 bases in between. CDR1 and CDR2 (germline): LNHDA, SQIVND (reference sequence). The CDR3 spans 15 residues. The CDR3 protein is CASSIGPGSTDTQYF. CDR3 DNA sequence: TGTGCCAGTAGTATTGGACCGGGTAGCACAGATACGCAGTATTTT.

This clonotype came up many times. The CDR3 protein is CASSLGYPDTQYF. In DNA, the CDR3 is TGTGCCAGCAGCTTAGGGTACCCAGATACGCAGTATTTT. The J gene is TRBJ2-3, the V gene TRBV7-2, with no clear D. The germline V gene encodes CDR1 SGHTA and CDR2 FQGNSA. V lost 1 base and J 4 bases, leaving 6 bases between the germline ends. There are 13 residues in the CDR3. The entire variable domain, with the rest obtained from reference TRBV7-2 and TRBJ2-3, is as follows: GAGVSQSPSNKVTEKGKDVELRCDPISGHTALYWYRQSLGQGLEFLIYFQGNSAPDKSGLPSDRFSAERTGGSVSTLTIQRTQQEDSAVYLCASSLGYPDTQYFGPGTRLTVL.

This clonotype was seen at least ten times. The chain is built from TRBV20-1 and TRBJ2-1, with a possible D match to TRBD2 (7 bases). This CDR3 comprises 14 residues. Between the trimmed V and J ends, which lost 6 bases and 5 bases, there was a span of 17 bases. CDR1 and CDR2 from the germline V gene are DFQATT and SNEGSKA (reference sequence). CDR3: CSALGGGKDNEQFF. In DNA form, the CDR3 reads TGCAGTGCATTGGGGGGGGGCAAGGACAATGAGCAGTTCTTC.

Many counts were recorded for this clonotype. The CDR3 here is CASSLMGNQETQYF. The CDR3 nucleotides are TGTGCCAGCAGCTTAATGGGAAACCAAGAGACCCAGTACTTC. The V call is TRBV7-9, the J call TRBJ2-5, with no clear D. CDR1 and CDR2 from the germline V gene are SEHNR and FQNEAQ (reference sequence). Trimming stripped 2 bases from V and 0 bases from J, with 7 bases between. CDR3 length equals 14 residues.

V and J are TRBV12-3 or TRBV12-4 and TRBJ2-1, with D perhaps matching TRBD2 (6 bases). The CDR3 has 15 residues. V was shortened by 2 bases and J by 9 bases, with 17 bases between the two germline ends. CDR3 protein: CASSLLVGSLGEQFF. CDR3 coding DNA: TGTGCCAGCAGTTTATTGGTCGGGAGTCTCGGTGAGCAGTTCTTC.

In this sample, this clonotype turned up a few times. The chain is built from TRBV27 and TRBJ1-2, with 9 bases that match TRBD1. There are 14 residues in the CDR3. V lost 6 bases to trimming and J lost 6 bases; unmatched junction nucleotides: 8. Germline loops: CDR1 MNHEY, CDR2 SMNVEV (reference sequence). CDR3 loop: CASRITGGGNGYTF. CDR3 nucleotide sequence: TGTGCCAGCAGAATAACAGGGGGCGGAAATGGCTACACCTTC.

This clonotype was recorded at least ten times. The chain recombines TRBV11-3 with TRBJ2-1; 13 positions match TRBD2. The CDR3 length is 16 residues. The germline gives CDR1 SGHNT, CDR2 YENEEA. Losses at the gene ends were 6 bases for V and 9 bases for J; bases not matched to a gene: 11. The CDR3 DNA follows: TGTGCCAGCAGTTCCTGGACTAGCGGGGGTTCGAGTGAGCAGTTCTTC. It translates to CASSSWTSGGSSEQFF.